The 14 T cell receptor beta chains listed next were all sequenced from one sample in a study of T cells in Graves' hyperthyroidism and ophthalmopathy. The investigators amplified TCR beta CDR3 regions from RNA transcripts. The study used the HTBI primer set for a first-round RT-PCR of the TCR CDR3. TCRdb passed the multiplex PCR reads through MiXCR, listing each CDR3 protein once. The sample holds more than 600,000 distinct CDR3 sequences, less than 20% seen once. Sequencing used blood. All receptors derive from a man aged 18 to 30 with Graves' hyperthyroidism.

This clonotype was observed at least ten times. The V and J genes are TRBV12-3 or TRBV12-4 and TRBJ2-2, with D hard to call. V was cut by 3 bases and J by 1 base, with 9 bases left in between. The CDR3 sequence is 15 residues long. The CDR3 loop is CASSFESGNTGELFF. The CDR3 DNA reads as TGTGCCAGCAGTTTTGAGTCCGGGAACACCGGGGAGCTGTTTTTT.

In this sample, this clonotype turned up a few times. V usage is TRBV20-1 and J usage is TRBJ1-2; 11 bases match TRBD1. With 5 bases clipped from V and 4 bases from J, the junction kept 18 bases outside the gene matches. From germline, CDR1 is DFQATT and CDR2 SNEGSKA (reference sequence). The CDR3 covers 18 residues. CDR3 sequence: CSAPLPLGQGAKGYGYTF. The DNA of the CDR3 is TGCAGTGCTCCTTTACCCCTCGGACAGGGGGCGAAAGGCTATGGCTACACCTTC.

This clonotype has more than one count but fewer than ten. In DNA form, the CDR3 reads TGTGCCCGGGGGGGCCACGAGGAGGTTGAGCAGTTCTTC. This codes for CARGGHEEVEQFF. This rearrangement joins TRBV28 to TRBJ2-1; 8 positions match TRBD2. CDR1 and CDR2 from the germline V gene are MDHEN and SYDVKM. Unmatched junction bases numbered 12, after V lost 11 bases and J lost 9 bases. The length of the CDR3 is 13 residues.

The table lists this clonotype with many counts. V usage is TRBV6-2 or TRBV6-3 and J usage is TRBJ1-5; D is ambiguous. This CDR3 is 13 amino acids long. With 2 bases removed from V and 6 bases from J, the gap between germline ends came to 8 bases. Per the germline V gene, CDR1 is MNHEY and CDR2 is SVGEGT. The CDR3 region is CASSYGLGQPQHF. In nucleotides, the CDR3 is TGTGCCAGCAGTTACGGGCTCGGTCAGCCCCAGCATTTT.

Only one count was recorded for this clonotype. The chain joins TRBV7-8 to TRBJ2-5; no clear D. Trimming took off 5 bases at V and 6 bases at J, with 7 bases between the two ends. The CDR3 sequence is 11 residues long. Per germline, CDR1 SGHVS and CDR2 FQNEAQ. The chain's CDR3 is CASSQMKTQYF. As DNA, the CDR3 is TGTGCCAGCAGCCAGATGAAGACCCAGTACTTC. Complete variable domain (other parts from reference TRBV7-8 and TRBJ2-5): GAGVSQSPRYKVAKRGQDVALRCDPISGHVSLFWYQQALGQGPEFLTYFQNEAQLDKSGLPSDRFFAERPEGSVSTLKIQRTQQEDSAVYLCASSQMKTQYFGPGTRLLVL.

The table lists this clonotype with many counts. Here the CDR3 reads CASSPGLAGGVETQYF. The CDR3, as DNA: TGTGCCAGCAGTCCTGGGTTAGCGGGAGGGGTGGAGACCCAGTACTTC. The chain joins TRBV12-3 or TRBV12-4 to TRBJ2-5; 11 nucleotides line up with TRBD2. V dropped 5 bases and J dropped 5; count of bases not matched to a gene: 10. The CDR3 spans 16 residues.

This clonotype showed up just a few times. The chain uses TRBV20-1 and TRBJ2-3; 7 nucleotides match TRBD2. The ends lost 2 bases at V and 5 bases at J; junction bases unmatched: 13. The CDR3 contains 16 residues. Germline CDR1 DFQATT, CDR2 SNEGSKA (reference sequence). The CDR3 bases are TGCAGTGCTAGACCTTCCTCGGGGGGAGTGAGAGATACGCAGTATTTT. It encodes CSARPSSGGVRDTQYF.

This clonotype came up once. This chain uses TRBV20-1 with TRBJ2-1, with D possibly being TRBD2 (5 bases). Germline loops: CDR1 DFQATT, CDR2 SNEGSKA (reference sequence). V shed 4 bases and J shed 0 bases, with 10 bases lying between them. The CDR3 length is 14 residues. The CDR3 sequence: CSATGLGSYNEQFF. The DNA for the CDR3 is TGCAGTGCTACCGGACTTGGCTCCTACAATGAGCAGTTCTTC.

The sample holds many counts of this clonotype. In DNA form, the CDR3 reads TGTGCCAGCACTACGGACAGGGTGGATGGCTACACCTTC. Translation gives CASTTDRVDGYTF. The gene calls are TRBV12-3 or TRBV12-4 and TRBJ1-2; 8 nucleotides agree with TRBD1. This CDR3 is 13 amino acids long. The V segment lost 7 bases and the J segment 6 bases; nucleotides outside the gene matches: 7.

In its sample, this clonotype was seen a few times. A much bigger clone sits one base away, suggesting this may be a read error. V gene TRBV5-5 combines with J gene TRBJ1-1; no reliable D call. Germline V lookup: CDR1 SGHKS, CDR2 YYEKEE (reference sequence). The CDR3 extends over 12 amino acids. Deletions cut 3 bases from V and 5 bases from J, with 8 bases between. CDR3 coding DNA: TGTGCCAGCAGCTCGGGATGGACTGAAGCTTTCTTT. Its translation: CASSSGWTEAFF.

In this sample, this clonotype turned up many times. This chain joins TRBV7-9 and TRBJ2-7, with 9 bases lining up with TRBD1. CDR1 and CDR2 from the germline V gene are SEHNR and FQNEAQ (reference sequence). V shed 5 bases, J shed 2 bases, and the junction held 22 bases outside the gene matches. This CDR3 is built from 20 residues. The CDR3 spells CASSPLRTGEHQRPPYEQYF. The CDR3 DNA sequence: TGTGCCAGCAGCCCGCTCCGGACAGGGGAGCACCAGCGTCCCCCCTACGAGCAGTACTTC.

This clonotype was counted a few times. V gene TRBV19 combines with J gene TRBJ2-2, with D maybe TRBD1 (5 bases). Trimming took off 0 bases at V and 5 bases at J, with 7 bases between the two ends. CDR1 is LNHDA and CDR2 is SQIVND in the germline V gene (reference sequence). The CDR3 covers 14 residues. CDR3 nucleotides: TGTGCCAGTAGTATAGATCGACAGACCGGGGAGCTGTTTTTT. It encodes CASSIDRQTGELFF.

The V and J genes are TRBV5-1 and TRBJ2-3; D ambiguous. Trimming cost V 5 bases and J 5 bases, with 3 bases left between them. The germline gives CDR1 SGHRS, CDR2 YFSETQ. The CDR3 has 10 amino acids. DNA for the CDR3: TGCGCCAGCAGTGAAGATACGCAGTATTTT. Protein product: CASSEDTQYF.

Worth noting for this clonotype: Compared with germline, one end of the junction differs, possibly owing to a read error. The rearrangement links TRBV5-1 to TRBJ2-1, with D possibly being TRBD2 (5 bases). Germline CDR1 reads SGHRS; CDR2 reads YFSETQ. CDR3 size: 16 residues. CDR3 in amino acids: CASSGSKPIRDNEQFF. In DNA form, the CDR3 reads TGTGCCAGCAGCGGCTCAAAACCGATCCGGGACAATGAGCAGTTCTTC.